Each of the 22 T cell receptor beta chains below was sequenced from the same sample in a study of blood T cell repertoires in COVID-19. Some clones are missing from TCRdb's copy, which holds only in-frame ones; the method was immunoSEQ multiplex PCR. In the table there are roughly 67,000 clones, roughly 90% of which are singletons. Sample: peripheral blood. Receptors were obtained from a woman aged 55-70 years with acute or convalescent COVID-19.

CDR3 nucleotides: TGTGCCAGCAGCGCCCTACCGGGTCCTAATTCACCCCTCCACTTT. This sequence encodes CASSALPGPNSPLHF. The chain carries TRBV3-1 (or the pseudogene TRBV3-2) and TRBJ1-6; D gene unclear. The germline V gene encodes CDR1 LGHDT and CDR2 YNNKEL (reference sequence). The CDR3 runs to 15 residues. V shed 5 bases and J shed 6 bases, with 14 bases lying between them.

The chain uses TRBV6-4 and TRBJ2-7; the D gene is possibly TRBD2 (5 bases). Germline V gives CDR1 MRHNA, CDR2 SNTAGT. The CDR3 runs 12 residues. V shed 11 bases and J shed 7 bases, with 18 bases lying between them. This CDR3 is CALRTVGEEQYV. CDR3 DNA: TGTGCCCTCCGGACGGTGGGAGAGGAGCAGTACGTC.

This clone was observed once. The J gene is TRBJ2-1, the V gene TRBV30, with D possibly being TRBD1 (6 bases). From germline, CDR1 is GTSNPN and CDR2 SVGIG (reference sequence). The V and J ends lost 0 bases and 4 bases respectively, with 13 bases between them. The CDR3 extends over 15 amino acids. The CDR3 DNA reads TGTGCCTGGAGTGTACGTGGGGGCTGGTACAATGAGCAGTTCTTC. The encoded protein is CAWSVRGGWYNEQFF.

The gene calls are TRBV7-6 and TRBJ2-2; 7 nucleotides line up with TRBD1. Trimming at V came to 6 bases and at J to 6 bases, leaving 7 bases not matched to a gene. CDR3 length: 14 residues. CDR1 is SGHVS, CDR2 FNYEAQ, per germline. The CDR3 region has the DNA TGTGCCAGCAGGCGGACAGGAGAGGCCGGGGAGCTGTTTTTT. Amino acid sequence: CASRRTGEAGELFF.

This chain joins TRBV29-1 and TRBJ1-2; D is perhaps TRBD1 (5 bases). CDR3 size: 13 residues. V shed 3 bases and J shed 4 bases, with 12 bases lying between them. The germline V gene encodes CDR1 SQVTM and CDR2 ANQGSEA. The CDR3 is CSVEQGVGYGYTF. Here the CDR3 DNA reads TGCAGCGTTGAGCAAGGGGTCGGCTATGGCTACACCTTC.

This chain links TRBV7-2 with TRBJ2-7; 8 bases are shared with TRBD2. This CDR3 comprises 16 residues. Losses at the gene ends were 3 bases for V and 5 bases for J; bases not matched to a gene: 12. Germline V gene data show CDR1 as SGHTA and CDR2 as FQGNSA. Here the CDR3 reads CASSFGPTAGGNEQYV. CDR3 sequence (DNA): TGTGCCAGCAGCTTCGGCCCCACTGCGGGGGGTAACGAGCAGTACGTC.

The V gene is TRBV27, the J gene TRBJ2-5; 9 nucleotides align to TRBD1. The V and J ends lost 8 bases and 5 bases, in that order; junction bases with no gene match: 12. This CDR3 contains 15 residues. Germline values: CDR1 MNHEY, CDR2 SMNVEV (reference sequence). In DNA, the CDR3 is TGTGCCAGCGGGAGGGACAGGGTAAATGTGGAGACCCAGTACTTC. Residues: CASGRDRVNVETQYF.

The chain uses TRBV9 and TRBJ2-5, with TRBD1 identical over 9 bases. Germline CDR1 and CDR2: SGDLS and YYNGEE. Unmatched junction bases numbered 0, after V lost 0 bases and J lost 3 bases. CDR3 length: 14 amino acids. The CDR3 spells CASSVGDREETQYF. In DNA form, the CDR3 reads TGTGCCAGCAGCGTAGGGGACAGGGAAGAGACCCAGTACTTC.

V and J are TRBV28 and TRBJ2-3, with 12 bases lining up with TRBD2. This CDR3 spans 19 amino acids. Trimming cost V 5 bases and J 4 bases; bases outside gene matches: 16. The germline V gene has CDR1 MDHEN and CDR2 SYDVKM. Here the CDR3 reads CASSTPALAGGHGADTQYF. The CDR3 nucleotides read TGTGCCAGCAGTACCCCGGCCCTAGCGGGGGGGCATGGTGCAGATACGCAGTATTTT.

The CDR3 DNA reads TGCGCCAGCACCTTATGGGGAGGAGACGAAAACATTCAGTACTTC. As protein: CASTLWGGDENIQYF. The gene calls are TRBV5-1 and TRBJ2-4, with D maybe TRBD2 (6 bases). Germline values: CDR1 SGHRS, CDR2 YFSETQ. CDR3 length equals 15 residues. V was clipped by 6 bases and J by 5 bases, with 18 bases between them.

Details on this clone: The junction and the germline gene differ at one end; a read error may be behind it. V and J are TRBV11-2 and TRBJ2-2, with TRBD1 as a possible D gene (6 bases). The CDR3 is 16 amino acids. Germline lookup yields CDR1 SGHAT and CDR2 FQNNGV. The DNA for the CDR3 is TGTACCAGCAGCTTACGACGACAGGTGAACACCGGGGAGCTGTTTTTT. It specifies CTSSLRRQVNTGELFF.

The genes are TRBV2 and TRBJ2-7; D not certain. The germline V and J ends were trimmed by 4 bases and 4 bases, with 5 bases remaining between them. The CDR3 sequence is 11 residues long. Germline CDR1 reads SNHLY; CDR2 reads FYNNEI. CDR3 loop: CASSGPYEQYV. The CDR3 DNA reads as TGTGCCAGCAGTGGGCCTTACGAGCAGTACGTC.

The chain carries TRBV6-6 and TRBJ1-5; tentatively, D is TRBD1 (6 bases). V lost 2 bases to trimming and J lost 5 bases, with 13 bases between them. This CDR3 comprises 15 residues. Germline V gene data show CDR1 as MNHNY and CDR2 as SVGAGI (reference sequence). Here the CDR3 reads CASSYPTGSDQPQHF. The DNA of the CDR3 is TGTGCCAGCAGTTACCCGACAGGCTCTGATCAGCCCCAGCATTTT.

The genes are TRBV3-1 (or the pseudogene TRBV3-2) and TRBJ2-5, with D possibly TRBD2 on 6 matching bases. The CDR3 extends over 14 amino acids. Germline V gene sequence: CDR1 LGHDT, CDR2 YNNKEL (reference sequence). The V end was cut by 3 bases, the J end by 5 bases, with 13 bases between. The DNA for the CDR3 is TGTGCCAGCAGCCAGCTTGGAGGGAAGGAGACCCAGTACTTC. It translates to CASSQLGGKETQYF.

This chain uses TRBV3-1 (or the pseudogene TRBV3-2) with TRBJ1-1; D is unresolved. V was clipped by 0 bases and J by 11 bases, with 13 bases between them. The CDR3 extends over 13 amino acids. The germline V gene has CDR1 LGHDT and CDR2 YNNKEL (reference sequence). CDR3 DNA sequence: TGTGCCAGCAGCCAAGAGAGGGCAACCGAGGCTTTCTTT. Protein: CASSQERATEAFF.

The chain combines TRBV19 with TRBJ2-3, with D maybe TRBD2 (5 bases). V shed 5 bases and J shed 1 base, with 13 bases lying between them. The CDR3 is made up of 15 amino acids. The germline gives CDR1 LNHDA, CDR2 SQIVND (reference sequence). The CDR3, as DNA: TGTGCCAGTAGTCAGCGTTTTAGCGGCACAGATACGCAGTATTTT. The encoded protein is CASSQRFSGTDTQYF.

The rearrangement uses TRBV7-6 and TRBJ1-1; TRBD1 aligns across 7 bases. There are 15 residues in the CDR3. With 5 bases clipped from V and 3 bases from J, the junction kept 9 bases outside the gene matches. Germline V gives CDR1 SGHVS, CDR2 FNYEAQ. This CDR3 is CASSPGTVGDTEAFF. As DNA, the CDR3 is TGTGCCAGCAGCCCCGGGACAGTCGGGGACACTGAAGCTTTCTTT.

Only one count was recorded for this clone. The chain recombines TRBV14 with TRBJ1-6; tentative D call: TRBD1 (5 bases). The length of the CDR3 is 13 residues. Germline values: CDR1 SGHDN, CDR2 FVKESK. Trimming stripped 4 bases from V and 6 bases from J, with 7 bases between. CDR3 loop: CASSLGANSPLHF. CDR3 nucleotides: TGTGCCAGCAGCCTTGGGGCTAATTCACCCCTCCACTTT.

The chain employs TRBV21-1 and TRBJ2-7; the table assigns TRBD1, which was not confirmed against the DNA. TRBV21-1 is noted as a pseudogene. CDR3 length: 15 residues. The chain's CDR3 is CASILQDRLTYEQYV. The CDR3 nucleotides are TGTGCCAGCATCCTTCAGGACAGACTAACCTACGAGCAGTACGTC.

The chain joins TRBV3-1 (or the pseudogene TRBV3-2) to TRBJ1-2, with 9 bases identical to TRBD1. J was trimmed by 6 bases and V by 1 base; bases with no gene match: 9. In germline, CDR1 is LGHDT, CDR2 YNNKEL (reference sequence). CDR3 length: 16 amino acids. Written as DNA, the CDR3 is TGTGCCAGCAGCCAAGTCCCGGGACAGGGATCCCATGGCTACACCTTC. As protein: CASSQVPGQGSHGYTF.

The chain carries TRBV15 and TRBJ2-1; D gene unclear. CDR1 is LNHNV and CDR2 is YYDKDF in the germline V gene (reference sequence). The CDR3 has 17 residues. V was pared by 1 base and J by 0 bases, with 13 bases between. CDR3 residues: CATSRARSPSSYNEQFF. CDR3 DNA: TGTGCCACCAGCAGAGCACGATCGCCGAGCTCCTACAATGAGCAGTTCTTC. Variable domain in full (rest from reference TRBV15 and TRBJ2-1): DAMVIQNPRYQVTQFGKPVTLSCSQTLNHNVMYWYQQKSSQAPKLLFHYYDKDFNNEADTPDNFQSRRPNTSFCFLDIRSPGLGDTAMYLCATSRARSPSSYNEQFFGPGTRLTVL.

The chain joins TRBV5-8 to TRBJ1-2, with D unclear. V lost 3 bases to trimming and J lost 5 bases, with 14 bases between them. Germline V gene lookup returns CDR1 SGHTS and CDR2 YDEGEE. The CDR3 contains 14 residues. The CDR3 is CASSWNRGMYGYTF. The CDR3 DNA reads TGTGCCAGCAGCTGGAACCGAGGGATGTATGGCTACACCTTC.